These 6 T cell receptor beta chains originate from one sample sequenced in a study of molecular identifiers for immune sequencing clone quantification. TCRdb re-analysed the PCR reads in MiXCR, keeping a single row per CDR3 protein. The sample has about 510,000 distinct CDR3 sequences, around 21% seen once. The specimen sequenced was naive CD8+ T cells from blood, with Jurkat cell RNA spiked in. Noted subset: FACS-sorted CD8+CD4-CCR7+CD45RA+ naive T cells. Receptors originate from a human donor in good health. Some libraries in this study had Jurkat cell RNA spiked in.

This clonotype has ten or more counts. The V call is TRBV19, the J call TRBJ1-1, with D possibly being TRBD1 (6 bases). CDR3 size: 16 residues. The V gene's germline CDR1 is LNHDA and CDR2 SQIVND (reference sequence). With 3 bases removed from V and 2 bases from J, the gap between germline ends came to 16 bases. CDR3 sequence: CASSILSGTLNTEAFF. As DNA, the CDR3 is TGTGCCAGTAGTATTCTTTCCGGGACACTAAACACTGAAGCTTTCTTT.

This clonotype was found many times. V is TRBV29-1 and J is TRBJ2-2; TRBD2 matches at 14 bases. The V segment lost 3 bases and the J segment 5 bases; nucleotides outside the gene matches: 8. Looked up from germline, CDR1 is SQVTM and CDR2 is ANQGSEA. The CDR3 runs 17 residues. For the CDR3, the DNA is TGCAGCGTTGACCCCGGGACTAGCGGGAGCGGGACCGGGGAGCTGTTTTTT. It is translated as CSVDPGTSGSGTGELFF.

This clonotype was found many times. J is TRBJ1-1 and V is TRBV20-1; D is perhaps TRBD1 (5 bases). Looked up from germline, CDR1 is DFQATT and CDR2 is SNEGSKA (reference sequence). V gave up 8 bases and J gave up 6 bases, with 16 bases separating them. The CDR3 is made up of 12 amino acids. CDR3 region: CSRGGINPEAFF. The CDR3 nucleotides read TGCAGTCGTGGGGGGATAAACCCTGAAGCTTTCTTT.

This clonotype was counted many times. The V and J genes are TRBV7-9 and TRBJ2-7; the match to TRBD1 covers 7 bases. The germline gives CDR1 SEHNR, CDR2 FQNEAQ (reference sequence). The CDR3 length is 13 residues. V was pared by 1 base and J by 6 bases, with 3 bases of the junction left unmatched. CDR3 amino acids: CASSLGDSSEQYF. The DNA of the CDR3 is TGTGCCAGCAGCTTAGGGGACAGTTCCGAGCAGTACTTC.

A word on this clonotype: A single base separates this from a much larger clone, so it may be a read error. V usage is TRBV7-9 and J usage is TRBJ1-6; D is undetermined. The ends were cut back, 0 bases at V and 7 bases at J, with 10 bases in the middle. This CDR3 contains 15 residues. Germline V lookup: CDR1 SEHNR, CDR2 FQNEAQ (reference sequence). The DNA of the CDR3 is TGTGCCAGCAGCTTAGCACGTAAAAGGAATTCACCCCTCCACTTT. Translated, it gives CASSLARKRNSPLHF. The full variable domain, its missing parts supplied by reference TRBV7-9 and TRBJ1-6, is DTGVSQNPRHKITKRGQNVTFRCDPISEHNRLYWYRQTLGQGPEFLTYFQNEAQLEKSRLLSDRFSAERPKGSFSTLEIQRTEQGDSAMYLCASSLARKRNSPLHFGNGTRLTVT.

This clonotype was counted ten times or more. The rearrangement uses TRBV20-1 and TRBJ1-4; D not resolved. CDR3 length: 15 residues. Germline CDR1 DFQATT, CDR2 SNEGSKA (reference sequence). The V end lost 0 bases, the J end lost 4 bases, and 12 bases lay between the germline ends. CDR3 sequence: CSARDMAQDNEKLFF. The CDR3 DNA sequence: TGCAGTGCTAGAGACATGGCTCAAGATAATGAAAAACTGTTTTTT.